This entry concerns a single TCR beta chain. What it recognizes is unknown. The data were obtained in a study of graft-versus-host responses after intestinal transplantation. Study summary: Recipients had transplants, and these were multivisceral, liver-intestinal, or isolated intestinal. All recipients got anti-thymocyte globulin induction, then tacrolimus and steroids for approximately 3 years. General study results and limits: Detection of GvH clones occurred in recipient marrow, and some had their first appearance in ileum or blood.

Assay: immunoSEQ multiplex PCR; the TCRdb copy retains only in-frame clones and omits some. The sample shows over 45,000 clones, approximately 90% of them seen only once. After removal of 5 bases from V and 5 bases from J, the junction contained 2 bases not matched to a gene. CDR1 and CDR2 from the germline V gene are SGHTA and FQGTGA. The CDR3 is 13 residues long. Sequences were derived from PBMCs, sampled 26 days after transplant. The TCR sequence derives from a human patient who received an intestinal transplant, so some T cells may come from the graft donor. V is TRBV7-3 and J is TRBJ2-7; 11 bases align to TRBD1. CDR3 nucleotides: TGTGCCAGCAGCCTGGGACAGGGGGACGAGCAGTACTTC. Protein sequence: CASSLGQGDEQYF.